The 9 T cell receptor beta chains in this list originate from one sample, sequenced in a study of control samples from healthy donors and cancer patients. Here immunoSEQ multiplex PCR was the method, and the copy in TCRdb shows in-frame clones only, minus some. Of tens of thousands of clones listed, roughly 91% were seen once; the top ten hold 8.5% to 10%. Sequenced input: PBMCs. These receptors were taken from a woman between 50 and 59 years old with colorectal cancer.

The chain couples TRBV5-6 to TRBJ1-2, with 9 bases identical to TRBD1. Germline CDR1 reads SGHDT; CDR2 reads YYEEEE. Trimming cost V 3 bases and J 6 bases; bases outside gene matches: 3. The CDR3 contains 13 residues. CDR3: CASSWDRDNGYTF. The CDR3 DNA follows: TGTGCCAGCAGCTGGGACAGGGACAATGGCTACACCTTC.

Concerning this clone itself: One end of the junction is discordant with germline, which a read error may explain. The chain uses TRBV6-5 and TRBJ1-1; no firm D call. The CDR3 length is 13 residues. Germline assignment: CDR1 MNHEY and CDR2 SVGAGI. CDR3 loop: CACRRDLDTEAFF. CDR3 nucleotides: TGTGCCTGCAGGAGGGATCTGGACACTGAAGCTTTCTTT.

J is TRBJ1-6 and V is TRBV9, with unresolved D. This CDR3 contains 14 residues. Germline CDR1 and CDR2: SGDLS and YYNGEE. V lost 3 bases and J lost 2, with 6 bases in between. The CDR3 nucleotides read TGTGCCAGCAGCGAGGGCCCCTATAATTCACCCCTCCACTTT. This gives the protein CASSEGPYNSPLHF.

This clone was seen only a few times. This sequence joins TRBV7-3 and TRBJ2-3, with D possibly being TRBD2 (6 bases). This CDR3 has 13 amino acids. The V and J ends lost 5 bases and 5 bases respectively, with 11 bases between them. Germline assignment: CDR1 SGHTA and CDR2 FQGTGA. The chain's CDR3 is CASSAGTRDTQYF. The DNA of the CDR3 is TGTGCCAGCAGCGCCGGGACTCGAGATACGCAGTATTTT.

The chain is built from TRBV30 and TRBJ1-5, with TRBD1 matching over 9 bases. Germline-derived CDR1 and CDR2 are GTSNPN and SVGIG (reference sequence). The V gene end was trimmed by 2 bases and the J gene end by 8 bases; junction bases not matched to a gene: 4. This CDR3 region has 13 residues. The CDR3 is CAWSRDREKPQHF. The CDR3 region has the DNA TGTGCCTGGAGTCGGGACAGGGAAAAGCCCCAGCATTTT.

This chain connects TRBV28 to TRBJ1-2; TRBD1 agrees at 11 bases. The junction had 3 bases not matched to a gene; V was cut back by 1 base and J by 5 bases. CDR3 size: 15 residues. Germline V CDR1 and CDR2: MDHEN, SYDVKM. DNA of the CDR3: TGTGCCAGCAGTTTATCCGGGACAGGGGGGTATGGCTACACCTTC. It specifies CASSLSGTGGYGYTF.

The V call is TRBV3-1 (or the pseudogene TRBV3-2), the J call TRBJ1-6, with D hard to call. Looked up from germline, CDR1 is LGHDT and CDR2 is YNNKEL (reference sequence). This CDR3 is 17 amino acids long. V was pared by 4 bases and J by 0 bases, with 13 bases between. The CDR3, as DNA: TGTGCCAGCAGCCTCGGACTGGTACCCTCCTATAATTCACCCCTCCACTTT. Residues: CASSLGLVPSYNSPLHF.

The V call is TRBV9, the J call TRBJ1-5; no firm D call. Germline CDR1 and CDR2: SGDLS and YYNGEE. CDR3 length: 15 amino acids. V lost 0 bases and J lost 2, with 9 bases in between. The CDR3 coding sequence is TGTGCCAGCAGCGTAGGATACATGGGCAATCAGCCCCAGCATTTT. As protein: CASSVGYMGNQPQHF.

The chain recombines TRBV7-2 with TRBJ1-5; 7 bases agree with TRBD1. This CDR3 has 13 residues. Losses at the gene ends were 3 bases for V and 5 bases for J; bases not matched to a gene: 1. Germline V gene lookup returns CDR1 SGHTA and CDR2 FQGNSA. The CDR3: CASSLGQHQPQHF. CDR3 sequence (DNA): TGTGCCAGCAGCTTGGGACAGCATCAGCCCCAGCATTTT.